This TCR beta chain appears in the sequencing data of a study of Ad26.COV2.S vaccination and SARS-CoV-2 variants. Turning to the study itself: Donor participated within the Ad26.COV2.S arm of the COV1001 trial.

Treatment given: over 15 received Ad26.COV2.S at low or high dose, single or two shots; about 5 received placebo; per-sample allocation not given. Specimens were obtained on day 63 following the first vaccine or placebo injection. The donor was a Boston adult aged 18-55 years. Germline V gene data show CDR1 as SQVTM and CDR2 as ANQGSEA. V was trimmed by 6 bases and J by 3 bases, leaving 17 bases between them. The CDR3 has 15 amino acids. TCRdb's copy holds only in-frame clones and misses some; the assay was immunoSEQ multiplex PCR. The data contain some 480,000 clones, around 88% of them singletons. This clone was observed a single time.

The source is a person between 18 and 59 years old who received the Ad26.COV2.S COVID-19 vaccine or a placebo. This sequence joins TRBV29-1 and TRBJ2-2; D perhaps matches TRBD1 (7 bases). The sequenced sample was peripheral blood, obtained in a trial of Ad26.COV2.S vaccine versus placebo. CDR3 amino acids: CSVGPSGGYTGELFF. CDR3 DNA: TGCAGCGTCGGGCCGTCAGGGGGGTACACCGGGGAGCTGTTTTTT.